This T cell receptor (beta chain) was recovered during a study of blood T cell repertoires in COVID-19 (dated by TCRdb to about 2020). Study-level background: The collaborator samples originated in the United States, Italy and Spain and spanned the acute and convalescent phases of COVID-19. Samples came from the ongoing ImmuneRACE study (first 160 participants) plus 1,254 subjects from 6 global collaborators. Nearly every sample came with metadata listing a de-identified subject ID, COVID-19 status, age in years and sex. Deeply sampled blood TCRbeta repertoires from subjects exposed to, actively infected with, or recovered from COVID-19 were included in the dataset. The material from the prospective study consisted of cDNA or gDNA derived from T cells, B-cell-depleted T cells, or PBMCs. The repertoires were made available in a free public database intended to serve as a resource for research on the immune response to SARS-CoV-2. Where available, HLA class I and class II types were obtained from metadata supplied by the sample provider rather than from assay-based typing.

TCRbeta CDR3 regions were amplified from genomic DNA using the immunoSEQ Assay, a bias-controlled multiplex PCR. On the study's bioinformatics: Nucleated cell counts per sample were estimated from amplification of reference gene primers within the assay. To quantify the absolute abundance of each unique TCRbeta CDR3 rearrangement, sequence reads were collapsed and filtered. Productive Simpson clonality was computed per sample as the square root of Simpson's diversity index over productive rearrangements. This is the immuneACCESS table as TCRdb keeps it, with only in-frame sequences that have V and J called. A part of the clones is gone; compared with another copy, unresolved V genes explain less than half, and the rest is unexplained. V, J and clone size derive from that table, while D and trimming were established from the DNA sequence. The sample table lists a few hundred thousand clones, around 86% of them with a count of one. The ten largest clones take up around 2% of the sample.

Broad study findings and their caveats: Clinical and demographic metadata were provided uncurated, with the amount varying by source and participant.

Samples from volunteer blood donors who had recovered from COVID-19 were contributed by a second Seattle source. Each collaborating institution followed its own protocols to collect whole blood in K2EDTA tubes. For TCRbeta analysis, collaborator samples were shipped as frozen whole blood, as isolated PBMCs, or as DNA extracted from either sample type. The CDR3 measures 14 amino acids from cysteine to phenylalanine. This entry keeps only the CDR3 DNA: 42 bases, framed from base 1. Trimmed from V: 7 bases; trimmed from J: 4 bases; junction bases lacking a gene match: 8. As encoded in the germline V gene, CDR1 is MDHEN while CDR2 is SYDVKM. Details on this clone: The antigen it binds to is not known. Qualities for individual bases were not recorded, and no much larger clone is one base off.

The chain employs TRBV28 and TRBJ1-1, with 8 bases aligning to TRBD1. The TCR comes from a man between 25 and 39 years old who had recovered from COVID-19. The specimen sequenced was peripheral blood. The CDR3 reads CASNSGTGLTEAFF. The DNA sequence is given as TGTGCCAGCAATTCAGGGACAGGACTCACTGAAGCTTTCTTT.